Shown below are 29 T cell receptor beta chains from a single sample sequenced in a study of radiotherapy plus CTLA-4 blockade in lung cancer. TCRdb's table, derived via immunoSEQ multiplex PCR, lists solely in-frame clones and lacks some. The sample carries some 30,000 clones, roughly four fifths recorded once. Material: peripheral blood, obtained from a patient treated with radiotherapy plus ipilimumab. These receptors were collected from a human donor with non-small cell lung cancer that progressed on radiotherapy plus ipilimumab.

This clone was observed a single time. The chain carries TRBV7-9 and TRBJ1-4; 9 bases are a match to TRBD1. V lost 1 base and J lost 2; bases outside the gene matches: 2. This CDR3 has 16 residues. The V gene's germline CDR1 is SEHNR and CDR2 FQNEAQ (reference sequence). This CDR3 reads CASSLGTGVTNEKLFF. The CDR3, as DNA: TGTGCCAGCAGCTTAGGGACAGGGGTGACTAATGAAAAACTGTTTTTT.

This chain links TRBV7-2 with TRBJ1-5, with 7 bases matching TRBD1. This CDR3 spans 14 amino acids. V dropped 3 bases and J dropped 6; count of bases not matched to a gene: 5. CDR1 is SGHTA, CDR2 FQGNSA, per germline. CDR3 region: CASSFKQGIQPQHF. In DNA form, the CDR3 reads TGTGCCAGCAGCTTCAAACAGGGGATTCAGCCCCAGCATTTT.

CDR3 nucleotides: TGTGCCAGCAGCTTCCCGCCGGGACATGGAGAGTACTACACCTTC. Protein product: CASSFPPGHGEYYTF. V is TRBV7-2 and J is TRBJ1-2, with D maybe TRBD1 (6 bases). Trimming took off 3 bases at V and 10 bases at J, with 21 bases between the two ends. The CDR3 consists of 15 residues. Germline V CDR1 and CDR2: SGHTA, FQGNSA.

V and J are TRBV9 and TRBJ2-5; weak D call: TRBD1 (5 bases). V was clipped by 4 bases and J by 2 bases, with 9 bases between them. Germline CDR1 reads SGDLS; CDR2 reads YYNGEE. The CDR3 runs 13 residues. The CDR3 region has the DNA TGTGCCAGCAGCCTCAGGGTTCAAGAGACCCAGTACTTC. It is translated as CASSLRVQETQYF.

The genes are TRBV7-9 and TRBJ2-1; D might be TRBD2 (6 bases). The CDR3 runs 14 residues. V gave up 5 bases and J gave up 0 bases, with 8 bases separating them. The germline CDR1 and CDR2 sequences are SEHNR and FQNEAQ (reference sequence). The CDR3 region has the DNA TGTGCCAGCAGCGCGGGGAGCTCCTACAATGAGCAGTTCTTC. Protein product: CASSAGSSYNEQFF.

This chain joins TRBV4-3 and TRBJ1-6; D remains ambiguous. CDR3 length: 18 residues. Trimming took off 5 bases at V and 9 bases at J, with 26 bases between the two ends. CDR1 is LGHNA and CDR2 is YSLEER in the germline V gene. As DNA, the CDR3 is TGCGCCAGCAGCGACTCGACCCAAACCGGGAGCCTTGTTTCACCCCTCCACTTT. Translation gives CASSDSTQTGSLVSPLHF.

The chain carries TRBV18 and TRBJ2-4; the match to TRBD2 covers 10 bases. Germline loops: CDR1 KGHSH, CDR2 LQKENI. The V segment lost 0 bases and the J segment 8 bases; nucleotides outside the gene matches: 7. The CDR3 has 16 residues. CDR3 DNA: TGTGCCAGCTCACCACCCAGCGGGGGGGCCTTGTACATTCAGTACTTC. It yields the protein CASSPPSGGALYIQYF.

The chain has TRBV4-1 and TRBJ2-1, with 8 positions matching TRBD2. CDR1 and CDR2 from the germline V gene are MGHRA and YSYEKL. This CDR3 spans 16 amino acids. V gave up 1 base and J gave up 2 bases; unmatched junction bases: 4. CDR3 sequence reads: CASSQGSSGAYNEQFF. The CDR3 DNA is TGCGCCAGCAGCCAAGGCAGTAGCGGGGCCTACAATGAGCAGTTCTTC.

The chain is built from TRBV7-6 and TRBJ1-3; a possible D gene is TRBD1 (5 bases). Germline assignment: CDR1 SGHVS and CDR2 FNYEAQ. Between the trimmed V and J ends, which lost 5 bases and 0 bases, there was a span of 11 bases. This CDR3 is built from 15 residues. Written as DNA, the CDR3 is TGTGCCAGCAGCCGGGGGGGAAGCTCTGGAAACACCATATATTTT. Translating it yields CASSRGGSSGNTIYF.

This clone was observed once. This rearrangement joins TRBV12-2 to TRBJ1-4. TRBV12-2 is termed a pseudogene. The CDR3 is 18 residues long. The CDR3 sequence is CASRLVRADGGLFLGLFF. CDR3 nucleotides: TGTGCAAGTCGCTTAGTGCGGGCCGACGGGGGTTTGTTCCTGGGACTGTTTTTT.

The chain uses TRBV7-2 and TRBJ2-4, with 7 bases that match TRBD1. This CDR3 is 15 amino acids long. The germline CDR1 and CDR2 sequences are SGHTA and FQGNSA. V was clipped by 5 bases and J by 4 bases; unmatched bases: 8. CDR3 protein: CASSPMTGQKNIQYF. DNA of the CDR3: TGTGCCAGCAGCCCTATGACAGGGCAAAAAAACATTCAGTACTTC.

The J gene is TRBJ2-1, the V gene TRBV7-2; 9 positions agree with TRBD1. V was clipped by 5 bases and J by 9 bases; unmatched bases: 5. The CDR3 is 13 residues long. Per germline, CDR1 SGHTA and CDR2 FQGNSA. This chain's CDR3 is CASSPTGGGEQFF. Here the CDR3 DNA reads TGTGCCAGCAGCCCTACAGGGGGCGGTGAGCAGTTCTTC.

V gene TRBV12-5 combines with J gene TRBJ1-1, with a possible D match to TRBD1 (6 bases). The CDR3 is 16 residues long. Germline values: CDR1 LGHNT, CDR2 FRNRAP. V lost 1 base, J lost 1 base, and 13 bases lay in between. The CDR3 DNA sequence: TGTGCTAGTGGTTTGGGCTCTCAGGGGAGGAACACTGAAGCTTTCTTT. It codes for CASGLGSQGRNTEAFF.

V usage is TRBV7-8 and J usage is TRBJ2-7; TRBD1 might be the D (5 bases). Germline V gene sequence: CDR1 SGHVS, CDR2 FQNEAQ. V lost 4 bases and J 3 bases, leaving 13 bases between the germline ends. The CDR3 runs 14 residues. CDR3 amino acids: CASSSRKGLYEQYF. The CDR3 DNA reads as TGTGCCAGCAGCTCCCGGAAGGGGCTCTACGAGCAGTACTTC.

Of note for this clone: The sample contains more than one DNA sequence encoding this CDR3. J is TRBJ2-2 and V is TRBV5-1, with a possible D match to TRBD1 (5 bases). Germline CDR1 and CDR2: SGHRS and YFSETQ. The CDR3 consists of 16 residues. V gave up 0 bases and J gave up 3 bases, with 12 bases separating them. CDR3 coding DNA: TGCGCCAGCAGCTTGGAAGGGCAGGGTTACACCGGGGAGCTGTTTTTT. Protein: CASSLEGQGYTGELFF.

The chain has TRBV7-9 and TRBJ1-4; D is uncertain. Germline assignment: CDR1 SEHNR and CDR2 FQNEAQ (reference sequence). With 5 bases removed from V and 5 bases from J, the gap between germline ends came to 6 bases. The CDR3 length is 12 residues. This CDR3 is CASSRTNEKLFF. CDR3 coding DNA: TGTGCCAGCAGCCGTACAAATGAAAAACTGTTTTTT.

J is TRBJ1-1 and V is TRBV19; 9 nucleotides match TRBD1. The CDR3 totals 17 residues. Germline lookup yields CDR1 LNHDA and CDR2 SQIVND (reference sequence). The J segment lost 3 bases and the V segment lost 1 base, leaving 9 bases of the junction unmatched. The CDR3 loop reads CASSIGAQGARDTEAFF. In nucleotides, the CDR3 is TGTGCCAGTAGTATAGGCGCACAGGGGGCGCGGGACACTGAAGCTTTCTTT. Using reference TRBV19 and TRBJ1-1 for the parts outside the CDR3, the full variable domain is DGGITQSPKYLFRKEGQNVTLSCEQNLNHDAMYWYRQDPGQGLRLIYYSQIVNDFQKGDIAEGYSVSREKKESFPLTVTSAQKNPTAFYLCASSIGAQGARDTEAFFGQGTRLTVV.

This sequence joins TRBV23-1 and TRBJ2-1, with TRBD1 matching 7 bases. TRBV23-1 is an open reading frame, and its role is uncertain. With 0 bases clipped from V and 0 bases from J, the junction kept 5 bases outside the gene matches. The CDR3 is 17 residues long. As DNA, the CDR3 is TGCGCCAGCAGTCAATCGACAGGGCCCAGCTCCTACAATGAGCAGTTCTTC. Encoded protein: CASSQSTGPSSYNEQFF.

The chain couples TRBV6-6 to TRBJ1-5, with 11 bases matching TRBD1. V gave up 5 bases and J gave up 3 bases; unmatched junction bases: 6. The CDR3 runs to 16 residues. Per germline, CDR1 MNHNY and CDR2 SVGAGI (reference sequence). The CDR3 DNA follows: TGTGCCAGCAGTAGCCCGGACAGGGGGCTCAATCAGCCCCAGCATTTT. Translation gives CASSSPDRGLNQPQHF.

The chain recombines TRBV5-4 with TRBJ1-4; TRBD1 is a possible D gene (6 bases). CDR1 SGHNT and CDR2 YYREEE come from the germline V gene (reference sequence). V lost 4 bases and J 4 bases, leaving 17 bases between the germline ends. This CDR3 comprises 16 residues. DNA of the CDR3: TGTGCCAGCAGCACCGCCCTAACAGGGATTAATGAAAAACTGTTTTTT. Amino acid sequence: CASSTALTGINEKLFF.

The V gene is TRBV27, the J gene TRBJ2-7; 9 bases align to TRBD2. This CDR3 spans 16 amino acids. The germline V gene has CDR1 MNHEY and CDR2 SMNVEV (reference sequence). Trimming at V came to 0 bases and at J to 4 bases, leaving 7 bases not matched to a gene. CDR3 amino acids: CASSLSWLAGRYEQYF. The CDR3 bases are TGTGCCAGCAGTTTATCGTGGCTAGCGGGGAGGTACGAGCAGTACTTC.

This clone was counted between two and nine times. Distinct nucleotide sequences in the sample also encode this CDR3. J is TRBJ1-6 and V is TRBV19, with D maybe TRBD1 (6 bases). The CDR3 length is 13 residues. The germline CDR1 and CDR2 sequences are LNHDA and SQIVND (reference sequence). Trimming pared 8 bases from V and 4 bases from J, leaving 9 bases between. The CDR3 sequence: CASEDSYNSPLHF. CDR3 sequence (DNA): TGTGCCAGTGAGGACAGTTATAATTCACCCCTCCACTTT.

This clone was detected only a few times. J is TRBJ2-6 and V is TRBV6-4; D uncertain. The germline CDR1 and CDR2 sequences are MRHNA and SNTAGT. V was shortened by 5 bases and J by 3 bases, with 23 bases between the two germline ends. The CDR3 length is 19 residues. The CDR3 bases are TGTGCCAGCAGTATTTCCCCCCCAGGAACTCAAGGTGGGGCCAACGTCCTGACTTTC. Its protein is CASSISPPGTQGGANVLTF.

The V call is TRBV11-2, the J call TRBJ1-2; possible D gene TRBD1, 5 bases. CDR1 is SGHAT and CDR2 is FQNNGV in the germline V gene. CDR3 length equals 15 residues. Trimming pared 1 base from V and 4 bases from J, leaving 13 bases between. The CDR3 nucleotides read TGTGCCAGCAGCTTAGTTCAGGGATGGGGCTATGGCTACACCTTC. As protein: CASSLVQGWGYGYTF. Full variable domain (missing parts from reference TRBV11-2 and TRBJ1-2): EAGVAQSPRYKIIEKRQSVAFWCNPISGHATLYWYQQILGQGPKLLIQFQNNGVVDDSQLPKDRFSAERLKGVDSTLKIQPAKLEDSAVYLCASSLVQGWGYGYTFGSGTRLTVV.

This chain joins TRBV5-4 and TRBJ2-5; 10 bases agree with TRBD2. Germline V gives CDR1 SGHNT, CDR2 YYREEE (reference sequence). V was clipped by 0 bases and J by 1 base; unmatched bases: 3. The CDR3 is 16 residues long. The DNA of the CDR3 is TGTGCCAGCAGCTTGGGAGCGGGGGGGCCCCAAGAGACCCAGTACTTC. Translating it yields CASSLGAGGPQETQYF.

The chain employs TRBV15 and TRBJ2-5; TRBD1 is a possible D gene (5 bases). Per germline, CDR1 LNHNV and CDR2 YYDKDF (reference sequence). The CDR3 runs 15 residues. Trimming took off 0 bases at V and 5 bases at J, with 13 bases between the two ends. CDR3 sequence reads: CATSREGIRVETQYF. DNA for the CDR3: TGTGCCACCAGCAGAGAGGGGATCAGGGTTGAGACCCAGTACTTC.

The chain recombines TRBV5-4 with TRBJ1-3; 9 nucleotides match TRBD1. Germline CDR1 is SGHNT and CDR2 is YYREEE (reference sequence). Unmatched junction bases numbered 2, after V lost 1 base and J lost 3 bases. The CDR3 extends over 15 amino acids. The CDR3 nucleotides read TGTGCCAGCAGCTTGACAGGGGGCTTTGGAAACACCATATATTTT. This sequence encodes CASSLTGGFGNTIYF.

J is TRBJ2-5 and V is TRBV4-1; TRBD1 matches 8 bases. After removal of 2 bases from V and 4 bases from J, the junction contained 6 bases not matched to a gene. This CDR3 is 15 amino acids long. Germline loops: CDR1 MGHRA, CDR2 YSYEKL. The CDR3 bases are TGCGCCAGCAGCCAAAGCCGGGACAGGCTAGAGACCCAGTACTTC. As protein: CASSQSRDRLETQYF.

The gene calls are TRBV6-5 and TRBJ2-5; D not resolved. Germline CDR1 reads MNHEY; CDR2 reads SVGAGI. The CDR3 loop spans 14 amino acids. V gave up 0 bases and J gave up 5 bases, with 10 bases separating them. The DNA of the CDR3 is TGTGCCAGCAGTTACTCGGGTGCCGGGGAGACCCAGTACTTC. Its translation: CASSYSGAGETQYF.